Below, 7 T cell receptor beta chains from the same sample are listed, as sequenced in a study of PD-L1 blockade in urothelial cancer. Produced via immunoSEQ multiplex PCR; TCRdb's table is partial and in-frame only. The sample lists around 120,000 clones, 75% to 90% occurring once. Time point reported: peripheral blood 6 weeks after treatment start. The starting material was PBMCs, obtained around atezolizumab (anti-PD-L1) treatment. These receptors came from a man in his fifties or sixties with urothelial cancer.

The V call is TRBV28, the J call TRBJ1-4; possible D gene TRBD1, 6 bases. In germline, CDR1 is MDHEN, CDR2 SYDVKM. The CDR3 contains 15 residues. Trimming removed 4 bases at V and 4 bases at J, with 13 bases between. CDR3 residues: CASSYYRVDNEKLFF. For the CDR3, the DNA is TGTGCCAGCAGTTATTACAGGGTGGATAATGAAAAACTGTTTTTT.

The chain combines TRBV9 with TRBJ1-2; 7 bases are a match to TRBD1. Germline V gene lookup returns CDR1 SGDLS and CDR2 YYNGEE. V lost 2 bases to trimming and J lost 2 bases; unmatched junction nucleotides: 6. This CDR3 contains 15 residues. The CDR3 region has the DNA TGTGCCAGCAGCGTTGACAGGGTGCTAAACTATGGCTACACCTTC. Its translation: CASSVDRVLNYGYTF.

This clone has only a few counts. This chain links TRBV28 with TRBJ1-4; D might be TRBD1 (5 bases). Germline lookup yields CDR1 MDHEN and CDR2 SYDVKM. The V gene lost 8 bases and the J gene lost 8 bases, with 18 bases spanning the gap. This CDR3 region has 14 residues. CDR3 bases: TGTGCCAGCGTACCCAGGGCGGTTCAAGAAAAACTGTTTTTT. Its translation: CASVPRAVQEKLFF.

The chain has TRBV27 and TRBJ2-7, with TRBD2 matching over 12 bases. The CDR3 runs 16 residues. CDR1 is MNHEY, CDR2 SMNVEV, per germline (reference sequence). V shed 4 bases and J 5 bases; nucleotides not matched to a gene: 9. CDR3 DNA: TGTGCCAGCAGTTCAAGCCTAGCGGGAGGGCCCCACGAGCAGTACTTC. This codes for CASSSSLAGGPHEQYF.

The genes are TRBV27 and TRBJ1-3; tentatively, D is TRBD1 (5 bases). V lost 3 bases and J lost 0, with 9 bases in between. Germline lookup yields CDR1 MNHEY and CDR2 SMNVEV (reference sequence). The CDR3 length is 15 residues. CDR3 protein: CASSFSGLSGNTIYF. The DNA of the CDR3 is TGTGCCAGCAGTTTCTCGGGACTCTCTGGAAACACCATATATTTT.

The J gene is TRBJ2-7, the V gene TRBV5-1; the D gene is possibly TRBD2 (6 bases). The CDR3 has 14 amino acids. Trimming removed 4 bases from V and 5 bases from J, with 16 bases in between. The germline V gene has CDR1 SGHRS and CDR2 YFSETQ. CDR3 DNA sequence: TGCGCCAGCAGCCCCCTCCGGGGGTGGGACGAGCAGTACTTC. It codes for CASSPLRGWDEQYF.

The J gene is TRBJ1-3, the V gene TRBV13, with 9 bases fitting TRBD1. Trimming at V came to 4 bases and at J to 8 bases, leaving 15 bases not matched to a gene. CDR1 PRHDT and CDR2 FYEKMQ come from the germline V gene (reference sequence). The CDR3 runs to 17 residues. CDR3 region: CASSSFTGTGPRDTIYF. The CDR3 nucleotides read TGTGCCAGCAGCTCCTTTACCGGGACAGGGCCACGAGACACCATATATTTT.